The 22 T cell receptor beta chains listed next were all sequenced from one sample in a study of vaccination and CD4 T cells after COVID-19. This sample's treatment: 10-day PBMC culture with coronavirus spike peptide pools or control peptides (ViraFEST assay). No antigen has been assigned to these receptors. The Oncomine TCR Beta short-read assay generated sequence data from the DNA of cultured CD4+ T cells. TCRdb passed the PCR reads through MiXCR, listing each CDR3 protein once. The sample contains over 10,000 distinct CDR3 sequences, 56% of which appear only once. The source material was CD4+ T cells from blood, cultured in vitro. These receptors originate from a human donor who had recovered from COVID-19.

This sequence joins TRBV6-1 and TRBJ2-2, with a weak D call TRBD1 (6 bases). The CDR3 loop spans 14 amino acids. V dropped 8 bases and J dropped 1 base, with 11 bases sitting between them. Per germline, CDR1 MNHNS and CDR2 SASEGT. CDR3 amino acids: CASHWGQNTGELFF. The CDR3 nucleotides read TGTGCCAGCCACTGGGGACAGAACACCGGGGAGCTGTTTTTT.

This CDR3 reads CASVQGTGGNTIYF. CDR3 nucleotide sequence: TGTGCCAGCGTCCAGGGGACGGGGGGAAACACCATATATTTT. This sequence joins TRBV3-1 and TRBJ1-3, with D possibly TRBD1 on 6 matching bases. The ends were cut back, 8 bases at V and 4 bases at J, with 15 bases in the middle. Germline loops: CDR1 LGHDT, CDR2 YNNKEL (reference sequence). The CDR3 runs 14 residues.

This rearrangement joins TRBV19 to TRBJ1-2; a weak D match, TRBD1 (5 bases). Trimming stripped 7 bases from V and 5 bases from J, with 11 bases between. This CDR3 spans 12 amino acids. Germline assignment: CDR1 LNHDA and CDR2 SQIVND (reference sequence). This chain's CDR3 is CASTGGAYGYTF. CDR3 sequence (DNA): TGTGCCAGTACAGGAGGGGCTTATGGCTACACCTTC.

J is TRBJ2-3 and V is TRBV20-1, with D perhaps assigned TRBD1 or TRBD2 (6 bases each). The CDR3 covers 13 residues. Germline CDR1 DFQATT, CDR2 SNEGSKA (reference sequence). The CDR3: CGWGASGVDTQYF. CDR3 coding DNA: TGCGGGTGGGGGGCTTCGGGGGTGGATACGCAGTATTTT.

In its sample, this clonotype was seen a few times. The chain combines TRBV6-2 or TRBV6-3 with TRBJ2-5; unclear D gene. CDR3 length: 13 amino acids. V was clipped by 9 bases and J by 0 bases, with 11 bases between them. Per germline, CDR1 MNHEY and CDR2 SVGEGT. This CDR3 reads CASVGRNQETQYF. The DNA of the CDR3 is TGTGCCAGTGTTGGGCGCAACCAAGAGACCCAGTACTTC.

The chain couples TRBV24-1 to TRBJ1-2; no clear D gene. Trimming pared 4 bases from V and 0 bases from J, leaving 2 bases between. Germline assignment: CDR1 KGHDR and CDR2 SFDVKD. This CDR3 is 12 amino acids long. Written as DNA, the CDR3 is TGTGCCACCAGTGAAACTAACTATGGCTACACCTTC. As protein: CATSETNYGYTF.

V is TRBV6-1 and J is TRBJ2-2, with TRBD2 as a possible D gene (5 bases). Germline-derived CDR1 and CDR2 are MNHNS and SASEGT. The V and J ends lost 7 bases and 7 bases respectively, with 19 bases between them. This CDR3 spans 15 amino acids. In DNA form, the CDR3 reads TGTGCCAGCAAAAGGGCGGGTCTGGGTGACGGGGAGCTGTTTTTT. Encoded protein: CASKRAGLGDGELFF.

Written as DNA, the CDR3 is TGTGCCAGCAGCTGGGGGGCGGGACAGGGGCCGCACGAGCAGTACTTC. Translated, it gives CASSWGAGQGPHEQYF. The V gene is TRBV5-6, the J gene TRBJ2-7; 10 bases match TRBD1. V lost 3 bases to trimming and J lost 5 bases; unmatched junction nucleotides: 11. Germline values: CDR1 SGHDT, CDR2 YYEEEE. This CDR3 has 16 residues.

This chain joins TRBV18 and TRBJ2-1, with 8 bases aligning to TRBD2. With V trimmed by 4 bases and J by 8 bases, 4 bases remained unmatched. CDR1 is KGHSH and CDR2 is LQKENI in the germline V gene. The CDR3 is 13 residues long. The CDR3 protein is CASSLAGYDEQFF. CDR3 nucleotides: TGTGCCAGCTCACTAGCGGGATATGATGAGCAGTTCTTC.

The chain couples TRBV27 to TRBJ1-1; TRBD1 might be the D (5 bases). The CDR3 covers 15 residues. V lost 4 bases to trimming and J lost 10 bases, with 22 bases between them. Germline V gene lookup returns CDR1 MNHEY and CDR2 SMNVEV (reference sequence). This CDR3 is CASSSILTWGIGAFF. As DNA, the CDR3 is TGTGCCAGCAGTTCGATCCTAACTTGGGGGATTGGAGCTTTCTTT.

The CDR3 DNA reads as TGTGCCAGTTCGGTGAGACTTGAAGCTTTCTTT. Encoded protein: CASSVRLEAFF. The rearrangement uses TRBV19 and TRBJ1-1, with D unclear. Per the germline V gene, CDR1 is LNHDA and CDR2 is SQIVND (reference sequence). This CDR3 spans 11 amino acids. V shed 8 bases and J shed 7 bases, with 11 bases lying between them. The full variable domain, with the rest looked up from reference TRBV19 and TRBJ1-1, is DGGITQSPKYLFRKEGQNVTLSCEQNLNHDAMYWYRQDPGQGLRLIYYSQIVNDFQKGDIAEGYSVSREKKESFPLTVTSAQKNPTAFYLCASSVRLEAFFGQGTRLTVV.

In its sample, this clonotype was seen a few times. V is TRBV24-1 and J is TRBJ2-3; 9 bases map to TRBD1. The ends lost 3 bases at V and 4 bases at J; junction bases unmatched: 10. The CDR3 covers 17 residues. Germline V CDR1 and CDR2: KGHDR, SFDVKD. The DNA for the CDR3 is TGTGCCACCAGTGATCCCTCCGGGACAGGGAACCCAGATACGCAGTATTTT. This codes for CATSDPSGTGNPDTQYF.

This chain uses TRBV30 with TRBJ1-5; D is unclear. V was cut by 0 bases and J by 9 bases, with 9 bases left in between. Looked up from germline, CDR1 is GTSNPN and CDR2 is SVGIG (reference sequence). CDR3 length: 12 amino acids. The CDR3 sequence is CAWSVQEGPQHF. The CDR3, as DNA: TGTGCCTGGAGTGTACAAGAAGGGCCCCAGCATTTT.

V and J are TRBV20-1 and TRBJ2-3; TRBD2 aligns across 11 bases. Germline loops: CDR1 DFQATT, CDR2 SNEGSKA (reference sequence). Trimming cost V 6 bases and J 2 bases; bases outside gene matches: 10. This CDR3 is built from 16 residues. CDR3: CSAPGLADSTTDTQYF. The CDR3 DNA sequence: TGCAGTGCCCCGGGACTAGCGGACTCTACCACAGATACGCAGTATTTT.

This clonotype was seen a handful of times. The chain uses TRBV11-2 and TRBJ1-3; D possibly corresponds to TRBD1 (6 bases). CDR1 and CDR2 (germline): SGHAT, FQNNGV. V was cut by 4 bases and J by 9 bases, with 16 bases left in between. The CDR3 has 14 amino acids. CDR3 region: CASSSRTADGTIYF. In DNA, the CDR3 is TGTGCCAGCAGCTCACGGACAGCGGATGGCACCATATATTTT.

The J gene is TRBJ2-7, the V gene TRBV7-9; D may be TRBD2 (6 bases). V gave up 5 bases and J gave up 2 bases, with 13 bases separating them. Germline CDR1 and CDR2: SEHNR and FQNEAQ (reference sequence). The CDR3 contains 14 residues. CDR3 in amino acids: CASSPLGGPYEQYF. As DNA, the CDR3 is TGTGCCAGCAGCCCCCTAGGAGGGCCCTACGAGCAGTACTTC.

The DNA for the CDR3 is TGTGCCAGCTCACCGAGCGGGACCTCCTACGAGCAGTACTTC. Its translation: CASSPSGTSYEQYF. The genes are TRBV18 and TRBJ2-7; the match to TRBD2 covers 7 bases. V trimming: 3 bases; J trimming: 0 bases; junction bases outside the gene matches: 2. This CDR3 has 14 amino acids. The germline V gene has CDR1 KGHSH and CDR2 LQKENI. Complete variable domain (other parts from reference TRBV18 and TRBJ2-7): NAGVMQNPRHLVRRRGQEARLRCSPMKGHSHVYWYRQLPEEGLKFMVYLQKENIIDESGMPKERFSAEFPKEGPSILRIQQVVRGDSAAYFCASSPSGTSYEQYFGPGTRLTVT.

This sequence joins TRBV6-4 and TRBJ2-1, with 11 bases that match TRBD2. This CDR3 has 15 residues. Germline lookup yields CDR1 MRHNA and CDR2 SNTAGT. V lost 4 bases to trimming and J lost 3 bases; unmatched junction nucleotides: 2. Here the CDR3 DNA reads TGTGCCAGCAGTGCCCTAGCGGGGGGCTACAATGAGCAGTTCTTC. Translated, it gives CASSALAGGYNEQFF.

This chain joins TRBV7-9 and TRBJ2-3; tentative D call: TRBD2 (6 bases). The V gene lost 8 bases and the J gene lost 3 bases, with 18 bases spanning the gap. Germline V gene data show CDR1 as SEHNR and CDR2 as FQNEAQ (reference sequence). CDR3 length: 15 amino acids. CDR3 sequence (DNA): TGTGCCAGCCGGGCGGGACTCGAAAAGACAGATACGCAGTATTTT. Translating gives CASRAGLEKTDTQYF.

This clonotype was detected a few times. The J gene is TRBJ1-5, the V gene TRBV2; a possible D gene is TRBD1 (5 bases). This CDR3 spans 14 amino acids. Per germline, CDR1 SNHLY and CDR2 FYNNEI. Trimming took off 11 bases at V and 0 bases at J, with 14 bases between the two ends. CDR3 DNA sequence: TGTGCCGGGGGGGGTCCCGCTAGCAATCAGCCCCAGCATTTT. It specifies CAGGGPASNQPQHF.

This clonotype was seen more than once but under ten times. The chain has TRBV20-1 and TRBJ2-5; TRBD1 matches 9 bases. The germline V gene has CDR1 DFQATT and CDR2 SNEGSKA (reference sequence). The trim removed 8 bases at V and 6 bases at J, leaving 13 bases unmatched. The CDR3 runs to 14 residues. In DNA form, the CDR3 reads TGCAGTACGACTACGGGACAGGGAATTAAGACCCAGTACTTC. Encoded protein: CSTTTGQGIKTQYF.

The gene calls are TRBV28 and TRBJ1-2; 8 nucleotides match TRBD1. The ends lost 5 bases at V and 6 bases at J; junction bases unmatched: 8. CDR3 size: 14 residues. The germline gives CDR1 MDHEN, CDR2 SYDVKM. In nucleotides, the CDR3 is TGTGCCAGCAGTACACCGACAGGGGCGGATGGCTACACCTTC. Translated, it gives CASSTPTGADGYTF.